The clone carrying this T cell receptor beta chain has more than one count but fewer than ten. This specimen comes from a study of cytomegalovirus exposure and HLA in healthy donors. The PCR used 60 Vbeta and 13 Jbeta primers. TCRdb keeps only in-frame clones here, not all; method: immunoSEQ multiplex PCR. The table lists about 160,000 clones, approximately 79% of them singletons. Germline lookup yields CDR1 SGHTA and CDR2 FQGNSA. The CDR3 sequence is 15 residues long. V was clipped by 5 bases and J by 6 bases, with 16 bases between them. The chain is built from TRBV7-2 and TRBJ1-4, with D possibly matching TRBD1 (6 bases). The receptor was derived from a man aged 40-49 years in good health and CMV-seropositive. The source material was PBMCs. This chain's CDR3 is CASSPRGTIDEKLFF. The CDR3 DNA is TGTGCCAGCAGCCCAAGGGGGACAATAGATGAAAAACTGTTTTTT. Based on the CDR3 plus reference TRBV7-2 and TRBJ1-4, the full variable domain is GAGVSQSPSNKVTEKGKDVELRCDPISGHTALYWYRQSLGQGLEFLIYFQGNSAPDKSGLPSDRFSAERTGGSVSTLTIQRTQQEDSAVYLCASSPRGTIDEKLFFGSGTQLSVL.